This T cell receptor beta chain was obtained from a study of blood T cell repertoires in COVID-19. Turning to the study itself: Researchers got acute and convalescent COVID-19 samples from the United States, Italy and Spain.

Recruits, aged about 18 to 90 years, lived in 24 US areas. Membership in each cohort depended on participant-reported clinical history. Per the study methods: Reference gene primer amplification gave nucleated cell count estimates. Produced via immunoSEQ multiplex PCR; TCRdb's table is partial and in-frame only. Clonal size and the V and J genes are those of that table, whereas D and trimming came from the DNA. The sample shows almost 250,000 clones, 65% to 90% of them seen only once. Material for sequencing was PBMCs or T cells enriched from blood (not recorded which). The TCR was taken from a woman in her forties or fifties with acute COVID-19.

Here the CDR3 DNA reads TGTGCCAGTAGCCCACAACCGACAGGGGCGAACACCGGGGAGCTGTTTTTT. Translated, it gives CASSPQPTGANTGELFF. The chain is built from TRBV19 and TRBJ2-2; TRBD1 aligns across 8 bases. Looked up from germline, CDR1 is LNHDA and CDR2 is SQIVND (reference sequence). The CDR3 runs to 17 residues. V shed 6 bases and J 0 bases; nucleotides not matched to a gene: 9. Combining the CDR3 with reference TRBV19 and TRBJ2-2 gives the whole variable domain DGGITQSPKYLFRKEGQNVTLSCEQNLNHDAMYWYRQDPGQGLRLIYYSQIVNDFQKGDIAEGYSVSREKKESFPLTVTSAQKNPTAFYLCASSPQPTGANTGELFFGEGSRLTVL.